Listed below are T cell receptor beta chains from one sample, sequenced in a study of T cells in Graves' hyperthyroidism and ophthalmopathy. TCRdb reanalysed the multiplex PCR reads using MiXCR and keeps one entry per CDR3 protein. The sample holds about 290,000 distinct CDR3 sequences, 15% seen once. Sequences were obtained from blood. The receptors originated from a woman in her forties or fifties with Graves' hyperthyroidism that later progressed to Graves' ophthalmopathy. Both conserved end residues are part of each CDR3. A D gene is named only where the DNA matches it firmly. For some rows the clone size is stated as once, few or many, or as a class when expanded; others skip it.

clone_size j_call v_call d_call cdr3_aa cdr3_nt
many TRBJ1-2 TRBV2 - CASGGTYGYTF TGTGCCTCCGGGGGGACCTATGGCTACACCTTC
many TRBJ1-1 TRBV30 - CAWSVRLNTEAFF TGTGCCTGGAGTGTACGCCTGAACACTGAAGCTTTCTTT
many TRBJ2-2 TRBV14 - CASSQMVYTGELFF TGTGCCAGCAGCCAGATGGTTTACACCGGGGAGCTGTTTTTT
many TRBJ1-2 TRBV30 - CAWSVFGLGIHGYTF TGTGCCTGGAGTGTGTTCGGGTTGGGTATCCATGGCTACACCTTC
many TRBJ2-7 TRBV11-3 - CASSLVTGSDEQYF TGTGCCAGCAGCTTAGTCACGGGATCGGACGAGCAGTACTTC
many TRBJ2-7 TRBV7-9 - CASSFGEDEQYF TGTGCCAGCAGCTTTGGGGAGGACGAGCAGTACTTC
few TRBJ2-1 TRBV5-5 TRBD2 CASSWGPRLAVQFF TGTGCCAGCAGCTGGGGTCCTAGACTAGCGGTGCAGTTCTTC
few TRBJ1-4 TRBV28 - CASNLREKLFF TGTGCCAGCAATTTACGTGAAAAACTGTTTTTT
few TRBJ2-7 TRBV10-1 TRBD1 CASSSSGTGAYEQYF TGCGCCAGCAGTTCCTCCGGGACAGGGGCCTACGAGCAGTACTTC
- TRBJ1-5 TRBV6-1 - CASSEQGMRIQPQHF TGTGCCAGCAGTGAACAGGGGATGAGGATTCAGCCCCAGCATTTT
many TRBJ2-1 TRBV5-1 - CASSLRIGPENEQFF TGCGCCAGCAGCTTGCGGATCGGACCCGAAAATGAGCAGTTCTTC
few TRBJ1-2 TRBV7-2 - CASSLDPADGYTF TGTGCCAGCAGCTTAGACCCAGCCGATGGCTACACCTTC
many TRBJ2-1 TRBV5-1 TRBD2 CASRPGTSIDEQFF TGCGCCAGCAGACCCGGGACTAGCATCGATGAGCAGTTCTTC
few TRBJ2-1 TRBV14 - CASSQVGFPGNEQFF TGTGCCAGCAGCCAAGTCGGCTTTCCGGGCAATGAGCAGTTCTTC
- TRBJ1-1 TRBV5-1 TRBD1 CASSLGTGGSKAFF TGCGCCAGCAGCTTGGGGACAGGGGGGTCTAAAGCTTTCTTT
- TRBJ1-2 TRBV14 - CASSQVKGRANYGYTF TGTGCCAGCAGCCAGGTAAAGGGGCGGGCTAACTATGGCTACACCTTC
many TRBJ1-5 TRBV6-4 - CASAIHESNQPQHF TGTGCCAGCGCCATACATGAAAGCAATCAGCCCCAGCATTTT
few TRBJ2-7 TRBV10-2 TRBD2 CASSGRSVLAGDSYEQYF TGCGCCAGCAGCGGGAGGTCGGTCCTAGCGGGAGACTCCTACGAGCAGTACTTC
few TRBJ2-5 TRBV20-1 - CSAYVKETQYF TGCAGTGCTTACGTAAAAGAGACCCAGTACTTC
few TRBJ2-5 TRBV6-1 TRBD1 CASSYAGQGTETQYF TGTGCCAGCAGTTACGCGGGACAGGGGACGGAGACCCAGTACTTC
many TRBJ2-5 TRBV3-1 - CASSQDLGAQYF TGTGCCAGCAGCCAAGATCTGGGGGCCCAGTACTTC
many TRBJ1-3 TRBV9 TRBD1 CASSVEGAVGNTIYF TGTGCCAGCAGCGTAGAGGGGGCTGTTGGAAACACCATATATTTT
many TRBJ2-2 TRBV2 TRBD2 CASSRGFPGLAVTGELFF TGTGCCAGCAGCCGGGGGTTTCCGGGACTAGCGGTAACCGGGGAGCTGTTTTTT
many TRBJ1-5 TRBV7-8 - CASSPSWAGRVQPQHF TGTGCCAGCAGCCCATCATGGGCAGGGAGGGTTCAGCCCCAGCATTTT
- TRBJ1-1 TRBV11-2 - CASSRSRGAANTEAFF TGTGCCAGCAGCCGCAGTCGGGGGGCTGCGAACACTGAAGCTTTCTTT
- TRBJ2-3 TRBV18 - CASSSDGRKDTQYF TGTGCCAGCTCATCGGACGGGAGAAAAGATACGCAGTATTTT
- TRBJ1-1 TRBV10-1 - CASSESGPTEAFF TGCGCCAGCAGTGAGTCAGGTCCTACTGAAGCTTTCTTT
many TRBJ2-1 TRBV9 - CASSVDGVRVNEQFF TGTGCCAGCAGCGTTGACGGGGTCCGAGTGAATGAGCAGTTCTTC
- TRBJ1-2 TRBV3-1 - CASSSPAGENYGYTF TGTGCCAGCAGCTCGCCCGCAGGGGAAAACTATGGCTACACCTTC
many TRBJ1-2 TRBV4-1 - CASSQDGGWTANYGYTF TGCGCCAGCAGCCAAGATGGGGGTTGGACGGCTAACTATGGCTACACCTTC
many TRBJ2-5 TRBV2 TRBD1 CASISDRGKRTQYF TGTGCCAGCATCTCGGACAGGGGCAAGAGAACCCAGTACTTC
many TRBJ2-7 TRBV25-1 - CASSEYGVGLWAPYEQYF TGTGCCAGCAGTGAATACGGAGTGGGATTATGGGCCCCCTACGAGCAGTACTTC
- TRBJ1-5 TRBV6-1 - CASRWTVYSNQPQHF TGTGCCAGCAGATGGACGGTATATAGCAATCAGCCCCAGCATTTT
many TRBJ1-1 TRBV2 - CASKGEMNTEAFF TGTGCCAGCAAGGGAGAGATGAACACTGAAGCTTTCTTT
once TRBJ2-1 TRBV11-3 TRBD2 CASSLVPGLASNEQFF TGTGCCAGCAGCTTAGTCCCGGGACTAGCTAGCAATGAGCAGTTCTTC
many TRBJ2-7 TRBV11-2 - CASSRVLVGYEQYF TGTGCCAGCAGCCGGGTACTAGTCGGCTACGAGCAGTACTTC
many TRBJ2-3 TRBV5-1 - CASSSTSSTDTQYF TGCGCCAGCAGCTCCACTAGCAGCACAGATACGCAGTATTTT
- TRBJ2-1 TRBV11-1 TRBD2 CASSLGPRGAGGLNEQFF TGTGCCAGCAGCTTAGGCCCCCGAGGAGCGGGAGGGCTCAATGAGCAGTTCTTC
many TRBJ2-1 TRBV2 - CASRLAVLNEQFF TGTGCCAGCAGGTTAGCGGTTTTAAATGAGCAGTTCTTC
many TRBJ2-7 TRBV7-9 TRBD1 CASTSTVRTGKTEQYF TGTGCCAGCACCTCCACAGTGAGGACAGGGAAAACCGAGCAGTACTTC
many TRBJ1-5 TRBV2 - CASSGSIQRGGGPQHF TGTGCCAGCAGTGGATCTATCCAGAGGGGGGGTGGGCCCCAGCATTTT
many TRBJ2-3 TRBV19 - CASRPRGQRASTDTQYF TGTGCCAGTAGACCCCGTGGACAACGGGCTAGCACAGATACGCAGTATTTT
- TRBJ2-1 TRBV12-3/TRBV12-4 - CASSFWVGEQFF TGTGCCAGCAGTTTTTGGGTCGGTGAGCAGTTCTTC
many TRBJ2-7 TRBV5-1 TRBD2 CASLAGPSGSSYEQYF TGCGCCAGCCTCGCGGGGCCTAGCGGGTCCTCCTACGAGCAGTACTTC
many TRBJ2-3 TRBV29-1 TRBD2 CSVEDIWSGNTQYF TGCAGCGTTGAAGATATATGGAGCGGGAATACGCAGTATTTT
- TRBJ2-5 TRBV12-3/TRBV12-4 - CASSFSLAVGGGETQYF TGTGCCAGCAGTTTTAGCCTAGCGGTGGGAGGGGGGGAGACCCAGTACTTC
few TRBJ2-3 TRBV6-1 - CASKSLGTGSTDTQYF TGTGCCAGCAAGAGTTTAGGTACAGGGTCCACAGATACGCAGTATTTT
many TRBJ2-1 TRBV6-2/TRBV6-3 TRBD2 CASSHRPSGRAGFNEQFF TGTGCCAGCAGCCACCGGCCTAGCGGGAGGGCCGGATTCAATGAGCAGTTCTTC